This is a list of T cell receptor beta chains from one sample in a study of OX40 agonist ivuxolimab in advanced cancers. Here immunoSEQ multiplex PCR was the method, and the copy in TCRdb shows in-frame clones only, minus some. The sample lists tens of thousands of clones, approximately 84% occurring once. The source material was CD4+ or CD8+ T cells sorted from blood, sampled in a trial of the OX40 agonist ivuxolimab. Source of these receptors: an adult with an advanced solid tumor such as melanoma, head and neck, liver or kidney cancer. CDR3s include the opening cysteine and the closing phenylalanine or tryptophan. Each record gives: D gene, V gene, J gene, clone size, CDR3 protein, CDR3 DNA. A D gene is named only where the DNA matches it firmly. Expanded clones get a size class; other rows say once, few or many, or leave the size out.

D gene: NA
V gene: TRBV6-1
J gene: TRBJ2-7
clone size: NA
CDR3 protein: CASSEFRGGYEQYF
CDR3 DNA: TGTGCCAGCAGTGAATTCAGGGGAGGCTACGAGCAGTACTTC

D gene: NA
V gene: TRBV29-1
J gene: TRBJ1-2
clone size: NA
CDR3 protein: CSVEDLGPGYTF
CDR3 DNA: TGCAGCGTTGAAGATTTAGGGCCCGGCTACACCTTC

D gene: NA
V gene: TRBV20-1
J gene: TRBJ2-3
clone size: NA
CDR3 protein: CSAREVDTQYF
CDR3 DNA: TGCAGTGCTAGAGAGGTAGATACGCAGTATTTT

D gene: NA
V gene: TRBV6-5
J gene: TRBJ1-5
clone size: NA
CDR3 protein: CASSYSDSSNQPQHF
CDR3 DNA: TGTGCCAGCAGTTACTCGGACAGCAGCAATCAGCCCCAGCATTTT

D gene: NA
V gene: TRBV4-1
J gene: TRBJ2-7
clone size: NA
CDR3 protein: CASSHSPRDRSYEQYF
CDR3 DNA: TGCGCCAGCAGCCACTCACCACGGGACCGCTCCTACGAGCAGTACTTC

D gene: NA
V gene: TRBV13
J gene: TRBJ2-5
clone size: NA
CDR3 protein: CATLERASQETQYF
CDR3 DNA: TGTGCCACTCTCGAGCGGGCGTCACAAGAGACCCAGTACTTC

D gene: NA
V gene: TRBV2
J gene: TRBJ1-5
clone size: NA
CDR3 protein: CASSDSTSVNQPQHF
CDR3 DNA: TGTGCCAGCAGTGATTCGACGTCAGTAAATCAGCCCCAGCATTTT

D gene: TRBD2
V gene: TRBV11-2
J gene: TRBJ2-1
clone size: NA
CDR3 protein: CASSPRSGTSGGPPGEQFF
CDR3 DNA: TGTGCCAGCAGCCCTCGCTCCGGGACTAGCGGGGGCCCCCCGGGGGAGCAGTTCTTC

D gene: NA
V gene: TRBV27
J gene: TRBJ2-3
clone size: NA
CDR3 protein: CASSLITGQNTQYF
CDR3 DNA: TGTGCCAGCAGTTTAATAACAGGGCAAAATACGCAGTATTTT

D gene: TRBD2
V gene: TRBV5-5
J gene: TRBJ2-3
clone size: NA
CDR3 protein: CASSWGLAGDTDTQYF
CDR3 DNA: TGTGCCAGCAGCTGGGGACTAGCGGGGGACACAGATACGCAGTATTTT

D gene: TRBD1
V gene: TRBV7-8
J gene: TRBJ2-7
clone size: NA
CDR3 protein: CASSSGRFGQGIGYEQYF
CDR3 DNA: TGTGCCAGCAGCTCAGGACGGTTTGGACAGGGAATCGGTTACGAGCAGTACTTC

D gene: NA
V gene: TRBV7-6
J gene: TRBJ2-4
clone size: NA
CDR3 protein: CASSLEGSNRENIQYF
CDR3 DNA: TGTGCCAGCAGCTTAGAGGGGTCAAACAGGGAAAACATTCAGTACTTC

D gene: NA
V gene: TRBV4-2
J gene: TRBJ2-2
clone size: NA
CDR3 protein: CASSQFAGASTGELFF
CDR3 DNA: TGTGCCAGCAGCCAGTTCGCAGGGGCCAGCACCGGGGAGCTGTTTTTT

D gene: TRBD1
V gene: TRBV7-8
J gene: TRBJ1-5
clone size: many
CDR3 protein: CASSLDGGQEYPPQHF
CDR3 DNA: TGTGCCAGCAGCTTAGACGGGGGACAGGAATATCCGCCCCAGCATTTT

D gene: TRBD1
V gene: TRBV4-1
J gene: TRBJ1-2
clone size: NA
CDR3 protein: CASSHQGGAYGYTF
CDR3 DNA: TGCGCCAGCAGCCACCAGGGGGGGGCCTATGGCTACACCTTC

D gene: TRBD2
V gene: TRBV27
J gene: TRBJ2-7
clone size: NA
CDR3 protein: CASSPGLDIYEQYF
CDR3 DNA: TGTGCCAGCAGTCCGGGACTAGACATCTACGAGCAGTACTTC